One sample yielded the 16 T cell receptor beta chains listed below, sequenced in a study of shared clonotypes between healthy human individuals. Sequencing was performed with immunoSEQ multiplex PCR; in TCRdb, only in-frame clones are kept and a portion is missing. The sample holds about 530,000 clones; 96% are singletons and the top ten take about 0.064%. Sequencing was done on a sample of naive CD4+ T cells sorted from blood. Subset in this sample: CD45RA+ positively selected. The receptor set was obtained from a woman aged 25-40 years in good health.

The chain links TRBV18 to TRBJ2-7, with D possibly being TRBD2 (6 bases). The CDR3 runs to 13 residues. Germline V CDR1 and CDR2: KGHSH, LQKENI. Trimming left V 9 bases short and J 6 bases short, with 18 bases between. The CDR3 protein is CASKPGEQGEQYF. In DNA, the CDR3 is TGTGCCAGTAAGCCGGGGGAACAAGGCGAGCAGTACTTC.

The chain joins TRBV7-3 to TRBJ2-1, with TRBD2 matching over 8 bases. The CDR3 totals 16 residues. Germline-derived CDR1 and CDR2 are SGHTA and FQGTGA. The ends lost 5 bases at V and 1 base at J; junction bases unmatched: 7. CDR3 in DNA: TGTGCCAGCAGCCGTGATGGCGGGAGGTCCTACAATGAGCAGTTCTTC. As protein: CASSRDGGRSYNEQFF.

CDR3 region: CASSPTGPKNIQYF. The CDR3 region has the DNA TGTGCCAGCAGCCCGACAGGACCCAAAAACATTCAGTACTTC. V is TRBV6-5 and J is TRBJ2-4; D might be TRBD1 (6 bases). V was trimmed by 6 bases and J by 2 bases, leaving 11 bases between them. This CDR3 is 14 amino acids long. Germline V gene sequence: CDR1 MNHEY, CDR2 SVGAGI.

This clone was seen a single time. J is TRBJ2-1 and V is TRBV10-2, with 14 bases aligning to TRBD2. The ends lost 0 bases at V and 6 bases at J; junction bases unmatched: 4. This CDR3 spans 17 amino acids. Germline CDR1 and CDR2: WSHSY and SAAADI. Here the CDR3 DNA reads TGCGCCAGCAGTGAGTCCACGGGGACTAGCGGGAGCAATGAGCAGTTCTTC. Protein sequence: CASSESTGTSGSNEQFF.

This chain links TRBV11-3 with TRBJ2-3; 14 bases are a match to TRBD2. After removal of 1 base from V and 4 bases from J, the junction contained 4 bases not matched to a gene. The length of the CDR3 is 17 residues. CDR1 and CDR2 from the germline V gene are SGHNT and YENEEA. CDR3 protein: CASSLGLAGGPPDTQYF. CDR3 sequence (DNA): TGTGCCAGCAGCTTAGGACTAGCGGGAGGGCCCCCAGATACGCAGTATTTT.

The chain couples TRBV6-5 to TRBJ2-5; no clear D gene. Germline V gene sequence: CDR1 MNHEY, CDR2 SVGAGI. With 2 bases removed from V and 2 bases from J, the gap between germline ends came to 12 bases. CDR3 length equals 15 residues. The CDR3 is CASSYGPETQETQYF. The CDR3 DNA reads TGTGCCAGCAGTTACGGGCCAGAGACACAAGAGACCCAGTACTTC.

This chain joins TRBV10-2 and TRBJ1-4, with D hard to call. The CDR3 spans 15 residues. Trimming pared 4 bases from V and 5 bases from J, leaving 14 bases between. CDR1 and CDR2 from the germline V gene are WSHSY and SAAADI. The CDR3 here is CASSADWGGNEKLFF. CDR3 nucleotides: TGCGCCAGCAGTGCCGACTGGGGTGGGAATGAAAAACTGTTTTTT.

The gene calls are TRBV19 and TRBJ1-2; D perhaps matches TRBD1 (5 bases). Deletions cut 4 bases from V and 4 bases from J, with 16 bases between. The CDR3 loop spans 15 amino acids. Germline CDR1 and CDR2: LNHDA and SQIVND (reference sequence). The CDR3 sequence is CASSRAREGSYGYTF. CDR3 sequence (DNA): TGTGCCAGTAGTAGAGCCAGGGAGGGTAGCTATGGCTACACCTTC.

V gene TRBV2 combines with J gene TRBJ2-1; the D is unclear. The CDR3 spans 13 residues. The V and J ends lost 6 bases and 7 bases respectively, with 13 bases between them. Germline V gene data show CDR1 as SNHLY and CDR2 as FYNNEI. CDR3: CASSLNERNEQFF. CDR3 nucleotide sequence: TGTGCCAGCAGCCTGAATGAACGGAATGAGCAGTTCTTC.

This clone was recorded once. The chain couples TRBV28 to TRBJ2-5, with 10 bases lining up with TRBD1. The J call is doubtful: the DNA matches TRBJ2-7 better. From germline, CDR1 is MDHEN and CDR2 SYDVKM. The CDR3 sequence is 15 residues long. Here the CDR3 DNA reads TGTGCCAGCAGGCCGACCGGGACAGGGGTGCACGAGCAGTACTTC. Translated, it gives CASRPTGTGVHEQYF.

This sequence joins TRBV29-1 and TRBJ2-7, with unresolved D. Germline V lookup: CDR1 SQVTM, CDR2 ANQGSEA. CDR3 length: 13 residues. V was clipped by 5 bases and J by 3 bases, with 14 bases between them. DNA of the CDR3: TGCAGCGTTATTATTAGGCAGAACTACGAGCAGTACTTC. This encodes CSVIIRQNYEQYF.

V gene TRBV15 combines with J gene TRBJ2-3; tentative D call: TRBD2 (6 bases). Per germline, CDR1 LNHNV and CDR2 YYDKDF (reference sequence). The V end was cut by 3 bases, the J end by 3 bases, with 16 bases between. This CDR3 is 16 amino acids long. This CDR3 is CATSSPSRGLTDTQYF. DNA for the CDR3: TGTGCCACCAGCAGCCCCTCCCGGGGGTTAACAGATACGCAGTATTTT.

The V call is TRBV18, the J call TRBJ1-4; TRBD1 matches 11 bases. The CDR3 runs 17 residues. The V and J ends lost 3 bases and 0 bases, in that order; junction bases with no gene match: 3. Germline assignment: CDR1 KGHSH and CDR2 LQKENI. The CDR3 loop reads CASSPPGQGATNEKLFF. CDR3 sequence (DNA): TGTGCCAGCTCACCTCCGGGACAGGGGGCAACTAATGAAAAACTGTTTTTT.

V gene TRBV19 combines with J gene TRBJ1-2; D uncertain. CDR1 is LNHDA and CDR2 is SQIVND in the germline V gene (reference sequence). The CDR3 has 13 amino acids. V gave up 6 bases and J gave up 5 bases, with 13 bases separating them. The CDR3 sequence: CASREGYIYGYTF. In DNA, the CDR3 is TGTGCCAGTAGAGAAGGGTACATATATGGCTACACCTTC.

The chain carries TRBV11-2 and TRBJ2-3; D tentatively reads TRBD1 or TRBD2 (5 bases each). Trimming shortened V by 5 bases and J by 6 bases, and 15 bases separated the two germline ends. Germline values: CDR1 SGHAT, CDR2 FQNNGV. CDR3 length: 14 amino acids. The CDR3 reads CASSPRGVRDTQYF. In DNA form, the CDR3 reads TGTGCCAGCAGCCCTAGAGGGGTTCGGGATACGCAGTATTTT.

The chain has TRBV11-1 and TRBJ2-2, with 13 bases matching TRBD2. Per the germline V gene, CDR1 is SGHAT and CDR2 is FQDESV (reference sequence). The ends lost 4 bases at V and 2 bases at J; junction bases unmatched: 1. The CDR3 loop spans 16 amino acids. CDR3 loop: CASSWTSGSNTGELFF. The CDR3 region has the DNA TGTGCCAGCAGCTGGACTAGCGGGAGTAACACCGGGGAGCTGTTTTTT.